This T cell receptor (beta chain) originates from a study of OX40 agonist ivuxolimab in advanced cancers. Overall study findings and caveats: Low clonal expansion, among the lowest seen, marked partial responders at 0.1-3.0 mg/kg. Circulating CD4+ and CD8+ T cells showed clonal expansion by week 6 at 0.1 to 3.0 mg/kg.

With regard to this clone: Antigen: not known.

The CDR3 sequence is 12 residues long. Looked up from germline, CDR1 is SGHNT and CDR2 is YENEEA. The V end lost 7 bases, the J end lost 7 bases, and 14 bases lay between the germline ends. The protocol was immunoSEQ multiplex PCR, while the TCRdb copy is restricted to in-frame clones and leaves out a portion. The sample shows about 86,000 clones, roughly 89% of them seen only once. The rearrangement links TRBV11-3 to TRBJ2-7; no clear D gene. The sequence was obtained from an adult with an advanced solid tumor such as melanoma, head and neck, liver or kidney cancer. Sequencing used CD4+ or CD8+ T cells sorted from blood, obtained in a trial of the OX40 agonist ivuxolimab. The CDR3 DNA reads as TGTGCCAGCACCCTAGGCCCCGGGGAGCAGTACTTC. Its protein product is CASTLGPGEQYF.